Listed below are T cell receptor beta chains from one sample, sequenced in a study of blood T cell repertoires in COVID-19. Repertoires were generated with immunoSEQ multiplex PCR, while TCRdb's copy carries only in-frame clones and drops some. The table has roughly 190,000 clones, around 90% seen once. Sequencing input: PBMCs or T cells enriched from blood (not recorded which). These receptors came from a woman in her thirties who had recovered from COVID-19. Each CDR3 is given with its conserved first and last residue. The D gene is left open where the match is weak. Only part of the rows carry a size: once, few, many, or a class if the clone is expanded.

clone_size,v_call,d_call,j_call,cdr3_aa,cdr3_nt
-,TRBV30,TRBD1,TRBJ1-6,CAWTRRQGLGNSPLHF,TGTGCCTGGACCAGAAGACAGGGGCTAGGTAATTCACCCCTCCACTTT
-,TRBV19,-,TRBJ1-4,CASSLLPTGLFNEKLFF,TGTGCCAGTAGTCTACTACCGACAGGCCTCTTTAATGAAAAACTGTTTTTT
-,TRBV7-9,TRBD1,TRBJ2-2,CALRDRVPVGELFF,TGTGCACTGCGGGACAGGGTACCGGTCGGGGAGCTGTTTTTT
-,TRBV7-2,-,TRBJ2-4,CASSLDSGAKNIQYF,TGTGCCAGCAGCTTAGACTCCGGGGCCAAAAACATTCAGTACTTC
-,TRBV4-1,-,TRBJ1-1,CASSQELTARRSFF,TGCGCCAGCAGCCAAGAACTGACAGCGCGGCGATCTTTCTTT
-,TRBV6-2/TRBV6-3,-,TRBJ1-1,CASSYNGGTIEAFF,TGTGCCAGCAGTTACAACGGAGGGACGATTGAAGCTTTCTTT
-,TRBV4-1,-,TRBJ1-2,CASSPRGDYTANYGYTF,TGCGCCAGCAGCCCACGGGGGGACTACACGGCTAACTATGGCTACACCTTC
-,TRBV5-1,-,TRBJ1-1,CASTWGGENTEAFF,TGCGCCAGCACCTGGGGGGGAGAAAACACTGAAGCTTTCTTT
-,TRBV6-1,-,TRBJ1-2,CASSEETVPVLSYGYTF,TGTGCCAGCAGTGAAGAGACAGTACCCGTTCTAAGCTATGGCTACACCTTC
-,TRBV7-9,TRBD1,TRBJ1-1,CASTLRQGMNTEAFF,TGTGCCAGCACCCTAAGACAGGGGATGAACACTGAAGCTTTCTTT
-,TRBV19,-,TRBJ2-7,CASIFGGDEQYF,TGTGCCAGTATATTCGGGGGAGACGAGCAGTACTTC
-,TRBV28,TRBD1,TRBJ1-2,CASSPMTTGGAGYTF,TGTGCCAGCAGCCCCATGACCACAGGGGGCGCTGGCTACACCTTC
once,TRBV5-4,-,TRBJ1-2,CASSLEELPLRRTF,TGTGCCAGCAGCTTGGAAGAATTACCGTTGAGGAGGACCTTC
-,TRBV6-2/TRBV6-3,TRBD2,TRBJ2-1,CASSTSFKPFAGGHYNEQFF,TGTGCCAGCAGCACCTCCTTTAAGCCGTTTGCGGGGGGGCACTACAATGAGCAGTTCTTC
-,TRBV9,-,TRBJ1-2,CASSSRTGNYGYTF,TGTGCCAGCAGCTCCCGGACGGGGAACTATGGCTACACCTTC
-,TRBV5-1,-,TRBJ2-7,CASSFREKQYF,TGCGCCAGCAGCTTCCGGGAGAAGCAGTACTTC
-,TRBV19,TRBD1,TRBJ2-7,CATMGQGPLEQYF,TGTGCCACTATGGGACAGGGGCCCCTAGAGCAGTACTTC
-,TRBV11-2,-,TRBJ2-5,CASSLVGLQETQYF,TGTGCCAGCAGCTTAGTAGGACTCCAAGAGACCCAGTACTTC
-,TRBV4-2,-,TRBJ1-2,CASSQDSAGVTRDYGYTF,TGTGCCAGCAGCCAAGATTCGGCGGGGGTTACGCGGGACTATGGCTACACCTTC
-,TRBV24-1,-,TRBJ2-3,CATSDPRDSTDTQYF,TGTGCCACCAGTGACCCCAGGGATTCCACAGATACGCAGTATTTT
-,TRBV7-9,-,TRBJ1-1,CASRGPNTEAFF,TGTGCCAGCAGGGGGCCCAACACTGAAGCTTTCTTT
once,TRBV9,TRBD2,TRBJ2-3,CASSVGGGRATDTQYF,TGTGCCAGCAGCGTAGGTGGCGGGAGGGCCACAGATACGCAGTATTTT
-,TRBV12-3/TRBV12-4,-,TRBJ1-1,CASSLTRNTEAFF,TGTGCCAGCAGCTTGACAAGGAACACTGAAGCTTTCTTT
-,TRBV7-2,-,TRBJ1-5,CASTVSVKNDQPQHF,TGTGCCAGCACCGTTTCGGTGAAGAATGATCAGCCCCAGCATTTT
-,TRBV5-6,TRBD1,TRBJ1-2,CASSRTGGPNYGYTF,TGTGCCAGCAGTAGGACAGGGGGTCCTAACTATGGCTACACCTTC
once,TRBV30,TRBD2,TRBJ2-7,CAWSVLAGGFDEQYF,TGTGCCTGGAGTGTCTTAGCGGGAGGGTTTGACGAGCAGTACTTC
-,TRBV18,TRBD1,TRBJ1-4,CASSPGTDREKLFF,TGTGCCAGCTCACCGGGGACGGACAGGGAAAAACTGTTTTTT
once,TRBV7-9,-,TRBJ1-1,CASIDFGAGNTEAFF,TGTGCCAGCATTGATTTTGGGGCAGGGAACACTGAAGCTTTCTTT
-,TRBV14,-,TRBJ1-2,CASSQEIGGLGYTF,TGTGCCAGCAGCCAAGAAATCGGGGGGCTCGGCTACACCTTC
-,TRBV18,TRBD1,TRBJ1-2,CASSPPGQGALGYGYTF,TGTGCCAGCTCACCACCGGGGCAGGGGGCACTCGGCTATGGCTACACCTTC
-,TRBV7-2,TRBD2,TRBJ2-1,CASSLGSGSEQFF,TGTGCCAGCAGCTTGGGTAGCGGGTCTGAGCAGTTCTTC
once,TRBV10-3,-,TRBJ2-7,CAISESLGEQYF,TGTGCCATCAGTGAGTCTCTCGGCGAGCAGTACTTC
-,TRBV12-3/TRBV12-4,-,TRBJ1-2,CASSSGGVYGYTF,TGTGCCAGCAGTTCTGGGGGGGTCTATGGCTACACCTTC
-,TRBV2,TRBD2,TRBJ2-7,CASSHNPTSGRDYEQYF,TGTGCCAGCAGTCACAACCCGACTAGCGGGAGGGATTACGAGCAGTACTTC
-,TRBV21-1,-,TRBJ2-1,CASSHLPGSGGVRDNEQFF,TGTGCCAGCAGTCACCTCCCGGGAAGCGGGGGGGTTCGAGACAATGAGCAGTTCTTC
-,TRBV4-1,-,TRBJ1-6,CASSQPLLPGVGNSPLHF,TGCGCCAGCAGCCAGCCTCTACTCCCAGGGGTCGGGAATTCACCCCTCCACTTT
-,TRBV11-2,-,TRBJ2-7,CASSLARGYEQYF,TGTGCCAGCAGCTTAGCTCGGGGCTACGAGCAGTACTTC
-,TRBV12-5,-,TRBJ2-3,CASGFSSTDTQYF,TGTGCTAGTGGTTTTAGTAGCACAGATACGCAGTATTTT
-,TRBV25-1,TRBD2,TRBJ2-1,CASRRLAGVDEQFF,TGTGCCAGCAGAAGACTAGCGGGAGTTGATGAGCAGTTCTTC
-,TRBV9,-,TRBJ2-2,CASSVVSQTGELFF,TGTGCCAGCAGCGTAGTAAGCCAAACCGGGGAGCTGTTTTTT
-,TRBV6-4,TRBD2,TRBJ2-1,CASSDSGLAEDYNEQFF,TGTGCCAGCAGTGACTCCGGACTAGCGGAAGACTACAATGAGCAGTTCTTC
-,TRBV3-1/TRBV3-2,-,TRBJ1-2,CASSQGQGTNYGYTF,TGTGCCAGCAGCCAAGGTCAGGGGACAAACTATGGCTACACCTTC
-,TRBV2,-,TRBJ1-5,CASSVGLLSNQPQHF,TGTGCCAGCAGTGTCGGGTTATTGAGCAATCAGCCCCAGCATTTT
-,TRBV20-1,-,TRBJ2-2,CSASRSPGTGELFF,TGCAGTGCTAGTAGGAGCCCCGGCACCGGGGAGCTGTTTTTT
-,TRBV7-3,-,TRBJ1-1,CASSLIGGGTEAFF,TGTGCCAGCAGCTTAATCGGTGGGGGGACTGAAGCTTTCTTT
-,TRBV1,-,TRBJ1-1,CTSSQDRTTEAFF,TGCACCAGCAGCCAAGATCGAACAACTGAAGCTTTCTTT
-,TRBV24-1,TRBD1,TRBJ2-1,CATSGTVAGGSYNEQFF,TGTGCCACCAGTGGCACGGTGGCAGGGGGATCCTACAATGAGCAGTTCTTC